The T cell receptor (beta chain) under discussion was sequenced for a study of blood T cells in healthy people across ages. Study conclusions and caveats: Total diversity from one million sequenced T cells was likely underestimated. Both higher diversity and more naive CD4+ cells marked long-lived donors when set against aged donors.

As concerns this clonotype: The target antigen is unknown.

PCR was performed a second time for roughly 7 to 11 cycles using a sample-barcoded 5' primer and a J-beta primer mix. CDR3-containing paired-end reads numbered at least 2.5 million in each sample. One entry per CDR3 protein results from TCRdb running MiXCR on the 5' RACE reads. Of roughly 1,500,000 distinct CDR3 sequences listed, roughly 40% are singletons. This receptor was obtained from a woman in her late teens or twenties in good health. The material sequenced was blood.

CDR3 DNA: TGTGCCAGCTCACCGTGGACAGACCGCGGCTACACCTTC. The encoded protein is CASSPWTDRGYTF. The V call is TRBV18, the J call TRBJ1-2, with D perhaps matching TRBD1 (6 bases). This CDR3 is built from 13 residues. The V and J ends lost 3 bases and 8 bases respectively, with 13 bases between them. The germline V gene encodes CDR1 KGHSH and CDR2 LQKENI.